One sample yielded the 21 T cell receptor beta chains listed below, sequenced in a study of T-cell memory formation after mild COVID-19. TCRdb reprocessed the 5' RACE reads via MiXCR and lists one record per CDR3 protein. Seen here are a few hundred thousand distinct CDR3 sequences, more than 20% observed once, and the top ten hold around 23%. The sample consisted of PBMCs or a T cell subset sorted from them (not recorded which). These receptors were taken from a man between 18 and 35 years old who had mild COVID-19 (a few samples of this study predate the infection). Cell type and time point are not known.

V and J are TRBV6-2 or TRBV6-3 and TRBJ2-3; D gene uncertain. The CDR3 is made up of 12 amino acids. Trimming removed 7 bases at V and 6 bases at J, with 11 bases between. CDR1 MNHEY and CDR2 SVGEGT come from the germline V gene. The CDR3 DNA is TGTGCCAGCAAGGAGTTTGGGGATACGCAGTATTTT. Translating gives CASKEFGDTQYF.

The chain recombines TRBV28 with TRBJ2-7; D ambiguous. CDR1 and CDR2 (germline): MDHEN, SYDVKM. V was trimmed by 4 bases and J by 2 bases, leaving 12 bases between them. The CDR3 loop spans 14 amino acids. CDR3: CASSSPGRPYEQYV. CDR3 DNA sequence: TGTGCCAGCAGTTCGCCGGGCAGGCCCTACGAGCAGTACGTC.

The J gene is TRBJ1-1, the V gene TRBV20-1; tentative D call: TRBD1 (5 bases). Germline V gene sequence: CDR1 DFQATT, CDR2 SNEGSKA (reference sequence). The CDR3 consists of 16 residues. The V end lost 0 bases, the J end lost 2 bases, and 16 bases lay between the germline ends. The CDR3 nucleotides are TGCAGTGCTAGAGATCCCCGGACTGGGGGTAACACTGAAGCTTTCTTT. Amino acids: CSARDPRTGGNTEAFF.

The V and J genes are TRBV4-3 and TRBJ2-3, with 8 bases that match TRBD2. The ends lost 4 bases at V and 9 bases at J; junction bases unmatched: 12. The CDR3 is 15 residues long. Germline assignment: CDR1 LGHNA and CDR2 YSLEER. DNA of the CDR3: TGCGCCAGCAGCCCGCTAGCGGGCCGCCCCCAAACGCAGTATTTT. Encoded protein: CASSPLAGRPQTQYF.

This clonotype was found a few times. The CDR3 DNA reads as TGTGCCATCAGTGGTACTTCAAACGAGCAGTACGTC. This encodes CAISGTSNEQYV. The chain joins TRBV10-3 to TRBJ2-7; D is undetermined. Germline CDR1 and CDR2: ENHRY and SYGVKD. Trimming removed 4 bases at V and 5 bases at J, with 9 bases between. The CDR3 spans 12 residues.

A few counts support this clonotype. This CDR3 is CASSHQSSSSGHNEQFF. CDR3 DNA sequence: TGCGCCAGCAGTCATCAATCTAGTAGCAGCGGCCACAATGAGCAGTTCTTC. The chain carries TRBV23-1 and TRBJ2-1, with TRBD2 as a possible D gene (5 bases). TRBV23-1 has ORF status, its function being uncertain. The CDR3 covers 17 residues. V was pared by 3 bases and J by 5 bases, with 20 bases between.

This chain uses TRBV7-8 with TRBJ2-3; D remains ambiguous. CDR1 is SGHVS, CDR2 FQNEAQ, per germline. Deletions cut 2 bases from V and 4 bases from J, with 13 bases between. The CDR3 consists of 15 residues. CDR3 sequence: CASSLRFGPADTQYF. The CDR3 coding sequence is TGTGCCAGCAGCTTAAGATTCGGGCCCGCAGATACGCAGTATTTT.

V and J are TRBV4-3 and TRBJ2-3; TRBD2 aligns across 11 bases. This CDR3 is built from 18 residues. Trimming took 1 base from V and 0 from J; bases not matched to a gene: 6. Germline CDR1 is LGHNA and CDR2 is YSLEER. DNA of the CDR3: TGCGCCAGCAGCCAAGTGCTAGCGGGGGGTGCTAGCACAGATACGCAGTATTTT. It translates to CASSQVLAGGASTDTQYF.

This chain connects TRBV9 to TRBJ2-3, with D perhaps TRBD2 (5 bases). The V end lost 3 bases, the J end lost 4 bases, and 15 bases lay between the germline ends. The CDR3 extends over 15 amino acids. Germline-derived CDR1 and CDR2 are SGDLS and YYNGEE. Here the CDR3 reads CASSANSAWADTQYF. In DNA, the CDR3 is TGTGCCAGCAGCGCTAATAGCGCTTGGGCAGATACGCAGTATTTT. The entire variable domain, with the rest obtained from reference TRBV9 and TRBJ2-3, is as follows: DSGVTQTPKHLITATGQRVTLRCSPRSGDLSVYWYQQSLDQGLQFLIQYYNGEERAKGNILERFSAQQFPDLHSELNLSSLELGDSALYFCASSANSAWADTQYFGPGTRLTVL.

The chain is built from TRBV12-3 or TRBV12-4 and TRBJ1-2; D is ambiguous. The CDR3 is 13 amino acids. V was shortened by 6 bases and J by 6 bases, with 14 bases between the two germline ends. The CDR3 sequence is CASRPGVGDGYTF. Written as DNA, the CDR3 is TGTGCCAGCAGACCCGGGGTCGGAGATGGCTACACCTTC.

This clonotype turned up a few times. The chain couples TRBV29-1 to TRBJ1-2; 8 nucleotides align to TRBD1. V lost 7 bases and J lost 6; bases outside the gene matches: 13. This CDR3 spans 14 amino acids. CDR1 SQVTM and CDR2 ANQGSEA come from the germline V gene. The CDR3 reads CSATILTGADGYTF. CDR3 nucleotide sequence: TGCAGCGCTACCATTCTGACAGGGGCTGATGGCTACACCTTC.

This clonotype was found a few times. V gene TRBV5-1 combines with J gene TRBJ2-2; TRBD2 matches at 8 bases. V trimming: 1 base; J trimming: 5 bases; junction bases outside the gene matches: 13. CDR1 is SGHRS and CDR2 is YFSETQ in the germline V gene. The CDR3 runs 18 residues. The CDR3 here is CASSLNLAGLVDTGELFF. The CDR3, as DNA: TGCGCCAGCAGCTTGAATCTAGCGGGCCTAGTAGATACCGGGGAGCTGTTTTTT.

Only a few counts were recorded for this clonotype. The chain has TRBV4-2 and TRBJ1-6; D gene unclear. Trimming took 5 bases from V and 5 from J, leaving 13 bases between them. CDR1 is LGHNA, CDR2 YNFKEQ, per germline. CDR3 length: 15 amino acids. DNA of the CDR3: TGTGCCAGCAGCGAGGACGACGGGGATAATTCACCCCTCCACTTT. Its protein is CASSEDDGDNSPLHF.

This clonotype has more than one count but fewer than ten. The chain couples TRBV4-3 to TRBJ2-1; tentatively, D is TRBD1 or TRBD2 (5 bases each). CDR1 is LGHNA, CDR2 YSLEER, per germline. CDR3 size: 16 residues. The V end was cut by 4 bases, the J end by 5 bases, with 18 bases between. In DNA form, the CDR3 reads TGCGCCAGCAGCCGTCTACGGGACCTCCAAAACAATGAGCAGTTCTTC. Amino acid sequence: CASSRLRDLQNNEQFF.

V and J are TRBV11-2 and TRBJ2-1; a possible D gene is TRBD2 (6 bases). CDR3 length equals 14 residues. In germline, CDR1 is SGHAT, CDR2 FQNNGV. Trimming took 2 bases from V and 6 from J, leaving 11 bases between them. This chain's CDR3 is CASSLQGGLNEQFF. For the CDR3, the DNA is TGTGCCAGCAGCTTACAGGGAGGCCTCAATGAGCAGTTCTTC.

This clonotype was recorded a few times. The chain employs TRBV3-1 and TRBJ2-1, with 10 bases matching TRBD2. The V gene end was trimmed by 4 bases and the J gene end by 4 bases; junction bases not matched to a gene: 7. The CDR3 runs 16 residues. Germline CDR1 reads LGHDT; CDR2 reads YNNKEL (reference sequence). The CDR3 loop reads CASSRRLAGAYNEQFF. CDR3 in DNA: TGTGCCAGCAGCCGCCGTCTAGCGGGGGCATACAATGAGCAGTTCTTC.

This sequence joins TRBV3-1 and TRBJ2-7; the D is unclear. Between the trimmed V and J ends, which lost 3 bases and 2 bases, there was a span of 5 bases. The CDR3 runs 12 residues. Germline CDR1 LGHDT, CDR2 YNNKEL (reference sequence). DNA of the CDR3: TGTGCCAGCAGCCATGGGACCTACGAGCAGTACTTC. Amino acid sequence: CASSHGTYEQYF.

The table lists this clonotype with a few counts. This chain uses TRBV4-1 with TRBJ2-3; D unresolved. V dropped 0 bases and J dropped 2 bases, with 12 bases sitting between them. From germline, CDR1 is MGHRA and CDR2 YSYEKL. The CDR3 totals 16 residues. The CDR3 coding sequence is TGCGCCAGCAGCCAAGAAGTAGGGTTCGACACAGATACGCAGTATTTT. Translating gives CASSQEVGFDTDTQYF.

The rearrangement links TRBV4-2 to TRBJ2-7; D remains ambiguous. Germline lookup yields CDR1 LGHNA and CDR2 YNFKEQ. This CDR3 has 13 residues. The V and J ends lost 0 bases and 4 bases respectively, with 7 bases between them. Here the CDR3 DNA reads TGTGCCAGCAGCCAAGAGGAGCATTACGAGCAGTACTTC. Protein: CASSQEEHYEQYF.

There are a few counts of this clonotype. CDR3 sequence: CASSYRGLGEQYV. The CDR3 bases are TGTGCCAGCAGTTACAGGGGGCTCGGGGAGCAGTACGTC. The chain is built from TRBV28 and TRBJ2-7, with 9 nucleotides matching TRBD1. Germline assignment: CDR1 MDHEN and CDR2 SYDVKM. The CDR3 is 13 amino acids. Trimming took 4 bases from V and 7 from J; bases not matched to a gene: 5.

The chain uses TRBV7-2 and TRBJ2-3; D ambiguous. The CDR3 totals 15 residues. Germline V gene sequence: CDR1 SGHTA, CDR2 FQGNSA. V lost 3 bases and J lost 3, with 13 bases in between. The CDR3 loop reads CASSFMQAQTDTQYF. The CDR3 DNA is TGTGCCAGCAGCTTTATGCAGGCACAAACAGATACGCAGTATTTT.